This T cell receptor (beta chain) appears in the sequencing data of a study of blood T cell repertoires in COVID-19. V dropped 4 bases and J dropped 4 bases, with 13 bases sitting between them. Germline assignment: CDR1 SGHDN and CDR2 FVKESK. The CDR3 has 14 amino acids. Using immunoSEQ multiplex PCR, the repertoire was profiled, and TCRdb retains in-frame clones only, with some absent. The repertoire has roughly 230,000 clones, about 86% of them found once; the top ten carry roughly 8.7%. Sequenced sample: peripheral blood. The V call is TRBV14, the J call TRBJ2-5, with TRBD2 as a possible D gene (6 bases). This sequence originates from a man between 40 and 49 years old with active or convalescent COVID-19. Here the CDR3 DNA reads TGTGCCAGCAGCCCGCGGGACGGAAGAGAGACCCAGTACTTC. It encodes CASSPRDGRETQYF.